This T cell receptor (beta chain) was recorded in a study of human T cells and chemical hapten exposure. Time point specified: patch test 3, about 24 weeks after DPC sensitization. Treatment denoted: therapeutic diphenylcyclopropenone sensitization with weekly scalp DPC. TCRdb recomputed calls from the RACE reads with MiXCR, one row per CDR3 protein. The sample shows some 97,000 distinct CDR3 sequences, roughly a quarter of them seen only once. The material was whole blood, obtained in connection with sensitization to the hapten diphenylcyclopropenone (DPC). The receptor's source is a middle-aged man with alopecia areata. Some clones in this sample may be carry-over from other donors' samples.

The CDR3 sequence is CSARTGAFSYEQYF. CDR3 in DNA: TGCAGTGCTAGGACAGGGGCCTTTTCCTACGAGCAGTACTTC. This chain connects TRBV20-1 to TRBJ2-7, with TRBD1 matching over 8 bases. This CDR3 region has 14 residues. The V segment lost 3 bases and the J segment 1 base; nucleotides outside the gene matches: 5. Per germline, CDR1 DFQATT and CDR2 SNEGSKA (reference sequence).